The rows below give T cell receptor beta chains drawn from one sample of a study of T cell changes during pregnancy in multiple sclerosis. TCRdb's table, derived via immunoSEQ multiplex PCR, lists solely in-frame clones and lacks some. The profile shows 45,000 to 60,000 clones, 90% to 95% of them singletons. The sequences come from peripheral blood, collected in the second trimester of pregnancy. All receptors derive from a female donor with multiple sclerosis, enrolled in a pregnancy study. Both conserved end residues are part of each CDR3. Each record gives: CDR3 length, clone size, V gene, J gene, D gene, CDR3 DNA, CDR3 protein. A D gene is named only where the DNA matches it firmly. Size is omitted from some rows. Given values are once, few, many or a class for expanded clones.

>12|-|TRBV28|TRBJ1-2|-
TGTGCCAGCAGACAGGGCCCCCTTGGCTACACCTTC
CASRQGPLGYTF
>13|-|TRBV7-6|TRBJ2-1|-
TGTGCCAGCAGCCTCCCCCTACACAATGAGCAGTTCTTC
CASSLPLHNEQFF
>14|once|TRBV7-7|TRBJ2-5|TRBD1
TGTGCTAGCAGCCCGGACAGGGATCAGGAGACCCAGTACTTC
CASSPDRDQETQYF
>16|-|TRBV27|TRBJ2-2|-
TGTGCCAGCAGTTTGGCCCAGCCAGGGGTGGCCGGGGAGCTGTTTTTT
CASSLAQPGVAGELFF
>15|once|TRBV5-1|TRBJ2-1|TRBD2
TGCGCCAGCAGCCCCCTAGCGGACTCGGTAGGGGAGCAGTTCTTC
CASSPLADSVGEQFF
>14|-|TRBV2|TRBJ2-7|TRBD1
TGTGCCAGCAGTGAAAGCCAGGGGGCCTACGAGCAGTACTTC
CASSESQGAYEQYF
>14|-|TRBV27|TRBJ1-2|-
TGTGCCAGCAGTTTGCTGCCGGGGGTTTATGGCTACACCTTC
CASSLLPGVYGYTF
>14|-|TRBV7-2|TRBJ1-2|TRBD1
TGTGCCAGCAGCTCCGGACAGGTACACTATGGCTACACCTTC
CASSSGQVHYGYTF
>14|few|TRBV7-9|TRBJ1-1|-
TGTGCCAGCAGCTTAGGAGTCCAGGGGCCAGAAGCTTTCTTT
CASSLGVQGPEAFF
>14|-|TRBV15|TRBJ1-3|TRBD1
TGTGCCACCAGCAGGACAGGGACTGGAAACACCATATATTTT
CATSRTGTGNTIYF
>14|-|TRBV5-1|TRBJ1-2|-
TGCGCCAGCAGCCGGGACACCGCTAACTATGGCTACACCTTC
CASSRDTANYGYTF
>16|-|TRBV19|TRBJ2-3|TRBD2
TGTGCCAGTAGTATTTTAGCGGGAGGGACTTCAGATACGCAGTATTTT
CASSILAGGTSDTQYF
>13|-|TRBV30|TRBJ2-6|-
TGTGCCTGGAGTGAATCGGGGGCCAACGTCCTGACTTTC
CAWSESGANVLTF
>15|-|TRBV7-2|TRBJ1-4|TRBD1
TGTGCCAGCAGCTTAGGGTACAGGGGGGTAGAAAAACTGTTTTTT
CASSLGYRGVEKLFF
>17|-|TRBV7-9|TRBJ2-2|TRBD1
TGTGCCAGCAGCTTAACCCCCGGGACAGAGAACACCGGGGAGCTGTTTTTT
CASSLTPGTENTGELFF
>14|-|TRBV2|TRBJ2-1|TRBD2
TGTGCCAGCAGAGATCCGGGACTAGCCCATGAGCAGTTCTTC
CASRDPGLAHEQFF
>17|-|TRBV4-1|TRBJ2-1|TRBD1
TGCGCCAGCCGCGACAGGGGGGGACTCAGCTCCTACAATGAGCAGTTCTTC
CASRDRGGLSSYNEQFF
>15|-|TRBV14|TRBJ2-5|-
TGTGCCAGCAGCCAAGGGGGCCAGGCTTGGGAGACCCAGTACTTC
CASSQGGQAWETQYF
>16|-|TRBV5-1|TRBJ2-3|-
TGCGCCAGCAGCCTGGGGGACATATCAAACACAGATACGCAGTATTTT
CASSLGDISNTDTQYF
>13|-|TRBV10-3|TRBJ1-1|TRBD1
TGTGCCATCAATCCACAGGGGGGGACTGAAGCTTTCTTT
CAINPQGGTEAFF
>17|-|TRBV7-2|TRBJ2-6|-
TGTGCCAGCAGACAAACCGGAGGGGGCGCTGGGGCCAACGTCCTGACTTTC
CASRQTGGGAGANVLTF
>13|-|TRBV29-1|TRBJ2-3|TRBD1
TGCAGCGCTGGACAGGATTTGACAGATACGCAGTATTTT
CSAGQDLTDTQYF
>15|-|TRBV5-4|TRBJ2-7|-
TGTGCCAGCAGCTTGGTGGGTCTAGCAAACTACGAGCAGTACTTC
CASSLVGLANYEQYF
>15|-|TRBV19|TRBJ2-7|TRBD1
TGTGCCAGTAGTATCATTTGGGGGACAGTCTACGAGCAGTACTTC
CASSIIWGTVYEQYF
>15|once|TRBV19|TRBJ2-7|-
TGTGCCAGTAGTATAGATCGCGGCATATCCTACGAGCAGTACTTC
CASSIDRGISYEQYF
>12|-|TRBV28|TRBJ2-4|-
TGTGCCAGCAGTTTTAGCGTTAACATTCAGTACTTC
CASSFSVNIQYF
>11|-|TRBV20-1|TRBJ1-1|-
TGCAGTGCTAGTGTACAGTTTGAAGCTTTCTTT
CSASVQFEAFF
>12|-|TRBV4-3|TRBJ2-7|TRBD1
TGCGCCAGCAGCCAACGAGGGGGCCAGCAGTACTTC
CASSQRGGQQYF
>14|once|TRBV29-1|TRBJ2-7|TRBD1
TGCAGCGTGGATAGGGGACAGGGGAACTACGAGCAGTACTTC
CSVDRGQGNYEQYF
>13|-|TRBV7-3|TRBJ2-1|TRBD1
TGTGCCAGCAGCTGGGGACAGGGCGATGAGCAGTTCTTC
CASSWGQGDEQFF
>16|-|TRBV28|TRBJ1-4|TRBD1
TGTGCCAGCAGCTCAGGGGGCCCGCAACGAAATGAAAAACTGTTTTTT
CASSSGGPQRNEKLFF
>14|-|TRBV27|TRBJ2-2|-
TGTGCCAGTTCGGCAAGAGGGAACACCGGGGAGCTGTTTTTT
CASSARGNTGELFF
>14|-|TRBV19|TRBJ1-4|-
TGTGCCAGTAGCATTGACAGGTCAATTGAAAAACTGTTTTTT
CASSIDRSIEKLFF
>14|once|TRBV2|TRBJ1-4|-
TGTGCCAGCATTCCCGGAAGGAGTAATGAAAAACTGTTTTTT
CASIPGRSNEKLFF
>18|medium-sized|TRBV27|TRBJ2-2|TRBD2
TGTGCCAGCAGTCCCCGACTAGCGGGATGGGTCGACACCGGGGAGCTGTTTTTT
CASSPRLAGWVDTGELFF
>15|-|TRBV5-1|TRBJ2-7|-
TGCGCCAGCAGCGTCACCGGGACGGACTACTACGAGCAGTACTTC
CASSVTGTDYYEQYF
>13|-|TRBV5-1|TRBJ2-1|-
TGCGCCAGCAGCTTGGCCGGGGGACATGAGCAGTTCTTC
CASSLAGGHEQFF
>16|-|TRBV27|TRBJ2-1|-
TGTGCCAGCAGTTTCTTCCTTACGGGAAGGAAGGATGAGCAGTTCTTC
CASSFFLTGRKDEQFF
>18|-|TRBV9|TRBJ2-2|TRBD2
TGTGCCAGCAGCGCCCGGACTAGCGGATACTCGAACACCGGGGAGCTGTTTTTT
CASSARTSGYSNTGELFF
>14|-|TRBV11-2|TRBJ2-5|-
TGTGCCAGCAGCTCTGGCCGGGTACAAGAGACCCAGTACTTC
CASSSGRVQETQYF
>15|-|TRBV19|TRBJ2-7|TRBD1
TGTGCCAGTAGTATCGATCGGACAGGGCCCTACGAGCAGTACTTC
CASSIDRTGPYEQYF
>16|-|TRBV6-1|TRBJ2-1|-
TGTGCCAGCAGTGAAACCCCCCTGACTAGTGGCGATGAGCAGTTCTTC
CASSETPLTSGDEQFF
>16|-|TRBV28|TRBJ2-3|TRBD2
TGTGCCAGCAGTTCCCTAGCGGGAGGGTTAACAGATACGCAGTATTTT
CASSSLAGGLTDTQYF
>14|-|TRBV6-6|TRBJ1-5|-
TGTGCCAGCAGTTACAGAGATAGCAATCAGCCCCAGCATTTT
CASSYRDSNQPQHF
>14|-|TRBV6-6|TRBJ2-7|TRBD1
TGTGCCAGCACCTCCGGGACAGGGATCTACGAGCAGTACTTC
CASTSGTGIYEQYF
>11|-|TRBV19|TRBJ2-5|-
TGTGCCAGTTCCGAGGGAGGTACCCAGTACTTC
CASSEGGTQYF
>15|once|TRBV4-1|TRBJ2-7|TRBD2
TGCGCCAGCAGCCAAGGGACTAGCGGATTCTACGAGCAGTACTTC
CASSQGTSGFYEQYF
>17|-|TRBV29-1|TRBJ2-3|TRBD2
TGCAGCGTTGAAAGGAGGGGACTACGCTTAGCGGCAGATACGCAGTATTTT
CSVERRGLRLAADTQYF
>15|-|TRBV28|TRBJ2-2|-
TGTGCCAGCAAGAGCTTGGGCGAACACACCGGGGAGCTGTTTTTT
CASKSLGEHTGELFF
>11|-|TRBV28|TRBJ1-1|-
TGTGCCACCTGGGGGGGTGTAAAGGCTTTCTTT
CATWGGVKAFF
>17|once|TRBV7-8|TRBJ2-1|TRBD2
TGTGCCAGCAGTCCTCGGACTAGCTTGAGCTCCTACAATGAGCAGTTCTTC
CASSPRTSLSSYNEQFF
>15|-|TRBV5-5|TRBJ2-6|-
TGTGCCAGCAGCTTCTGGGCGTTCGGGGCCAACGTCCTGACTTTC
CASSFWAFGANVLTF
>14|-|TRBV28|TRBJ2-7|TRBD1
TGTGCCTGTCAGCGACAGGGGCCCTCCTACGAGCAGTACTTC
CACQRQGPSYEQYF
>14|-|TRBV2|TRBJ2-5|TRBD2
TGTGCCAGCAGTGATATAGCGGGAGAAGAGACCCAGTACTTC
CASSDIAGEETQYF
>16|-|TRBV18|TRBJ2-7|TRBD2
TGTGCCAGCGCTCCGGGACTAGCGGGAGGTAGTACCGAGCAGTACTTC
CASAPGLAGGSTEQYF